This T cell receptor (beta chain) stems from a study of T cell responses to AZD1222 COVID-19 vaccine. The study, taken as a whole, reports: Elevations in Spike-specific TCR breadth and depth followed administration of two AZD1222 doses. Only a handful of AZD1222 recipients were seropositive at baseline. Females made up more of the donors, who were largely white British, and clonal diversity may have come out too low.

The CDR3 has 16 residues. The V gene's germline CDR1 is SGHNT and CDR2 YENEEA. Trimming removed 0 bases from V and 3 bases from J; junction bases left unmatched: 8. As for this clone: Its antigen is as yet unknown.

Method: immunoSEQ multiplex PCR; TCRdb's copy keeps in-frame clones and lacks some. The sample yields some 100,000 clones, 85% to 90% seen once. The clonotype originates from an adult in good health. The sequencing used peripheral blood, collected on day 0 of AZD1222 vaccination. The chain couples TRBV11-3 to TRBJ2-7, with 7 bases aligning to TRBD2. The CDR3 nucleotides read TGTGCCAGCAGCTTAGAGGGGCCCGGGGGGAACTACGAGCAGTACTTC. This encodes CASSLEGPGGNYEQYF.